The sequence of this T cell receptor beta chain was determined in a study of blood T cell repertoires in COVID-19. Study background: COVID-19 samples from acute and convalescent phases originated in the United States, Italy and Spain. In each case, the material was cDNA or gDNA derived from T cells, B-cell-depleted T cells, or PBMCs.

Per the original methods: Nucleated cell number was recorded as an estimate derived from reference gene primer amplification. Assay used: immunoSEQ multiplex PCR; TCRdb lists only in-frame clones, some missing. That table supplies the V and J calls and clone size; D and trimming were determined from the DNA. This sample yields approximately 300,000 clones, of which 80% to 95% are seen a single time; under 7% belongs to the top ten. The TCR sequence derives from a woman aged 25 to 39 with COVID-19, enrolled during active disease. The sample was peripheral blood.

The DNA for the CDR3 is TGTGCCAGCAGCAGGACAGGGAACTATGGCTACACCTTC. Translated, it gives CASSRTGNYGYTF. The rearrangement joins TRBV2 to TRBJ1-2, with 8 bases aligning to TRBD1. The V and J ends lost 6 bases and 2 bases, in that order; junction bases with no gene match: 2. The CDR3 consists of 13 residues. Germline lookup yields CDR1 SNHLY and CDR2 FYNNEI.